This TCR beta chain was recorded in a study of cytomegalovirus exposure and HLA in healthy donors. 60 Vbeta and 13 Jbeta primers were used in PCR. TCRdb's table, derived via immunoSEQ multiplex PCR, lists solely in-frame clones and lacks some. The sample lists around 170,000 clones, about 72% occurring once. Though probably carrying unrecorded immune exposures, donors were nominally healthy at sampling. The V gene's germline CDR1 is WNHNN and CDR2 SYGVQD (reference sequence). V lost 5 bases and J lost 1, with 11 bases in between. This CDR3 is built from 14 residues. Study results and caveats: With later analysis, a missense DCLRE1C variant became linked to TCR beta V- and J-gene trimming. Most TCR sequences proved rare, with some public TCRs found in many donors.

On this clone: As yet, its antigen is unknown.

The genes are TRBV10-1 and TRBJ1-1; D call uncertain. The sequenced material came from PBMCs. The receptor's source is a girl under 18 in good health and CMV-seronegative. The CDR3 DNA is TGCGCCAGCAGTTTAGACGGAGGGAACACTGAAGCTTTCTTT. Translated, it gives CASSLDGGNTEAFF.